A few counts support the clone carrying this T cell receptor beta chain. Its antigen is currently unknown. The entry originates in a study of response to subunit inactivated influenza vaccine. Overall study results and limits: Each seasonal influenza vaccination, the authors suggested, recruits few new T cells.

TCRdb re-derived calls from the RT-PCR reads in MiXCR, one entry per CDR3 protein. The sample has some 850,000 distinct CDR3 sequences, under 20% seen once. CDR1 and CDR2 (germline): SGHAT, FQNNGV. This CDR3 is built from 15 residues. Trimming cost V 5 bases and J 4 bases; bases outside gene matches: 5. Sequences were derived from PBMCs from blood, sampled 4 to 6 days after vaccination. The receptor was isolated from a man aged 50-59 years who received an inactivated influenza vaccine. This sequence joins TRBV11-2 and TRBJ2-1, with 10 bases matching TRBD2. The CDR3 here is CASSLGTSDYNEQFF. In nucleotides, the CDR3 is TGTGCCAGCAGCCTTGGGACTAGCGATTACAATGAGCAGTTCTTC.